This T cell receptor beta chain was sequenced for a study of PD-1 blockade in mismatch repair-deficient tumors. Study-level background: All were previously treated, progressing patients with some twelve mismatch repair-deficient cancer types.

Trimming took 0 bases from V and 2 from J, leaving 9 bases between them. This CDR3 is 16 amino acids long. Looked up from germline, CDR1 is SGHRS and CDR2 is YFSETQ. Time point of the sample: roughly 10-day in vitro stimulation with candidate neoantigen peptide 7. Sequenced by immunoSEQ multiplex PCR; TCRdb stores in-frame clones only, minus some. Of approximately 10,000 clones listed, about 87% were seen once; the top ten hold less than 15%. As for this clone: Its target is unknown.

This chain links TRBV5-1 with TRBJ2-6; no reliable D call. The origin of this receptor is an adult with mismatch repair-deficient cancer. The specimen comprised cells cultured in vitro, sampled from a patient treated with pembrolizumab. CDR3 residues: CASSLDGEAGANVLTF. As DNA, the CDR3 is TGCGCCAGCAGCTTGGATGGGGAAGCTGGGGCCAACGTCCTGACTTTC.